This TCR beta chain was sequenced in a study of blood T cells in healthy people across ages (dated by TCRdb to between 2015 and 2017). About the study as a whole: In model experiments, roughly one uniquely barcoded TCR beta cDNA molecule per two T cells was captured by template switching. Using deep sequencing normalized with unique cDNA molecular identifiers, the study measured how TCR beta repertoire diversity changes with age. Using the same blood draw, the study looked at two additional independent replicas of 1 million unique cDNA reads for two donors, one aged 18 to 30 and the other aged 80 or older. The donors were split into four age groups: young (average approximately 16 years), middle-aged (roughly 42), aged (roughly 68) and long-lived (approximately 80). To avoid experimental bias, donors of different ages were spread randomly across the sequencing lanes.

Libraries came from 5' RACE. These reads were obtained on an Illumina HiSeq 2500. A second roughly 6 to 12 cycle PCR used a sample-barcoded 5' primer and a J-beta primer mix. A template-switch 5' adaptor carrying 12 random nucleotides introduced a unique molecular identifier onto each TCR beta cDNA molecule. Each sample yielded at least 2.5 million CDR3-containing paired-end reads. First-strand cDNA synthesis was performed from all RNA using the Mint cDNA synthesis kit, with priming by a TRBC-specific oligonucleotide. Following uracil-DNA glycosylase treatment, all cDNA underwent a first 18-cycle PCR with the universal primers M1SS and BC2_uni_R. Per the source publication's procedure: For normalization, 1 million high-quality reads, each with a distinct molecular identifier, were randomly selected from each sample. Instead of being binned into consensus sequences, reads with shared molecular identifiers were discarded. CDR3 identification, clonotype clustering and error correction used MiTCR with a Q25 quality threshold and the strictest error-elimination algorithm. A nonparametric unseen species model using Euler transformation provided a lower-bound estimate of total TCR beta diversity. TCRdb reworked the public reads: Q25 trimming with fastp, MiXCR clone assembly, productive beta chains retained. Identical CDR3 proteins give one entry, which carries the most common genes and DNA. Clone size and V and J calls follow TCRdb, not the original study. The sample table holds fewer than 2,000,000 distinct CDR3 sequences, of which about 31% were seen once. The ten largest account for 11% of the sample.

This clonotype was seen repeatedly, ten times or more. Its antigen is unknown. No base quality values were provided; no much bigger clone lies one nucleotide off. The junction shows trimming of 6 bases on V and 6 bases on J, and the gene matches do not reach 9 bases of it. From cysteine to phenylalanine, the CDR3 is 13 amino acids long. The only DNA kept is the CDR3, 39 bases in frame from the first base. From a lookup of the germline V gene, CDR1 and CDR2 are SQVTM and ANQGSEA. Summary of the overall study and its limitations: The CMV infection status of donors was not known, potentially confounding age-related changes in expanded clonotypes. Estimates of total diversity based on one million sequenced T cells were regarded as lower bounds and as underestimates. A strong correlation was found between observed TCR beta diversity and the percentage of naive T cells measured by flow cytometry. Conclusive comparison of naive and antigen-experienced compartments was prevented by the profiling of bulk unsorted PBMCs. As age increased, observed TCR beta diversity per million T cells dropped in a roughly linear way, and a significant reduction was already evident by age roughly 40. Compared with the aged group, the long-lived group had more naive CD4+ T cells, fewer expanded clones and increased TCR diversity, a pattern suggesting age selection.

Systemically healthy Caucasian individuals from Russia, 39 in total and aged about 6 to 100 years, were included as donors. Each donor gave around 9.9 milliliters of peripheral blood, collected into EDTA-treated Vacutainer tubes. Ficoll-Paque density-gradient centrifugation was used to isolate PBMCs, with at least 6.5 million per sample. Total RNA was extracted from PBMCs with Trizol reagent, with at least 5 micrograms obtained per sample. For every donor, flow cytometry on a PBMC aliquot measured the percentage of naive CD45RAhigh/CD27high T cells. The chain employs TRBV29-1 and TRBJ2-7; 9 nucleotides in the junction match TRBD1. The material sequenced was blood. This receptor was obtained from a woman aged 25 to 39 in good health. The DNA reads TGCAGCGTCGAGGGGGACAGGGAGGGCGAGCAGTACTTC. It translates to CSVEGDREGEQYF.